The entry below describes one T cell receptor beta chain. What it recognizes is unknown. This CDR3 contains 17 residues. V lost 1 base and J lost 1, with 20 bases in between. Germline V gene lookup returns CDR1 DFQATT and CDR2 SNEGSKA (reference sequence). TCRdb analysed the 5' RACE reads with MiXCR anew, one entry per CDR3 protein. The table records about 480,000 distinct CDR3 sequences, 14% of them present only once. This sample stems from a study of identical twins. Study-wide results and caveats: The models systematically underestimated how much out-of-frame TCR alpha was shared in monozygotic twins. Reduced insertions were recorded for abundant cord blood beta clonotypes, with no such pattern in memory repertoires. The study found weaker excess twin sharing in beta out-of-frame sequences.

This same sample was also part of a study on yellow fever vaccine responses in identical twins. That work adds: As reported, the vaccine T cell response of twins seemed partly convergent and partly personalized.

V is TRBV20-1 and J is TRBJ2-7; TRBD1 might be the D (6 bases). Sequences were obtained from CD4+ T cells sorted from blood. The origin of this receptor is a woman aged 18-29 years in good health. The CDR3, as DNA: TGCAGTGCTAGAGGGCCAGGGGAGTGGTCCCAATCCTACGAGCAGTACTTC. This sequence encodes CSARGPGEWSQSYEQYF.